These 6 T cell receptor beta chains originate from one sample sequenced in a study of blood T cell repertoires in COVID-19. Profiled with immunoSEQ multiplex PCR; TCRdb holds only in-frame clones, not every one. The sample records around 320,000 clones, about nine tenths being singletons. Input material: peripheral blood. These TCRs come from a man younger than 35 with active or convalescent COVID-19.

J is TRBJ2-3 and V is TRBV24-1; TRBD2 matches at 9 bases. The germline gives CDR1 KGHDR, CDR2 SFDVKD. This CDR3 has 17 amino acids. The ends lost 0 bases at V and 6 bases at J; junction bases unmatched: 9. The CDR3 loop is CATSDLRIDSGSDTQYF. The CDR3 DNA reads TGTGCCACCAGTGATTTGAGGATCGATAGCGGGAGTGATACGCAGTATTTT.

The chain has TRBV29-1 and TRBJ2-5; D is unresolved. V gave up 7 bases and J gave up 5 bases, with 14 bases separating them. This CDR3 comprises 12 residues. In germline, CDR1 is SQVTM, CDR2 ANQGSEA. DNA for the CDR3: TGCAGCGGTGGCAGGCAACAGGAGACCCAGTACTTC. It is translated as CSGGRQQETQYF.

The chain joins TRBV29-1 to TRBJ1-1, with 7 positions matching TRBD1. CDR1 is SQVTM and CDR2 is ANQGSEA in the germline V gene. This CDR3 is 11 amino acids long. V lost 7 bases and J lost 4; bases outside the gene matches: 3. The CDR3 coding sequence is TGCAGCGCCTACAGGGGCACTGAAGCTTTCTTT. It yields the protein CSAYRGTEAFF. Variable domain in full (rest from reference TRBV29-1 and TRBJ1-1): SAVISQKPSRDICQRGTSLTIQCQVDSQVTMMFWYRQQPGQSLTLIATANQGSEATYESGFVIDKFPISRPNLTFSTLTVSNMSPEDSSIYLCSAYRGTEAFFGQGTRLTVV.

The CDR3 DNA reads TGCGCCAGCAGCGACGACAGCTACGAGCAGTACTTC. Its translation is CASSDDSYEQYF. The chain uses TRBV5-1 and TRBJ2-7, with a possible D match to TRBD1 (5 bases). The CDR3 consists of 12 residues. CDR1 and CDR2 (germline): SGHRS, YFSETQ. V dropped 4 bases and J dropped 3 bases, with 8 bases sitting between them.

The V and J genes are TRBV5-1 and TRBJ2-1; the D gene is possibly TRBD1 (6 bases). Germline CDR1 reads SGHRS; CDR2 reads YFSETQ. The CDR3 loop spans 15 amino acids. Between the trimmed V and J ends, which lost 4 bases and 0 bases, there was a span of 11 bases. The CDR3 DNA reads TGCGCCAGCAGCACCCTGGACAGCTCCTACAATGAGCAGTTCTTC. Protein product: CASSTLDSSYNEQFF.

The V and J genes are TRBV18 and TRBJ1-3; D is possibly TRBD1 (6 bases). With 4 bases removed from V and 0 bases from J, the gap between germline ends came to 22 bases. Germline V CDR1 and CDR2: KGHSH, LQKENI. The CDR3 covers 19 residues. CDR3 protein: CASSLIISPGQASGNTIYF. The CDR3 nucleotides are TGTGCCAGCTCACTGATAATCTCACCGGGACAAGCCTCTGGAAACACCATATATTTT.